This TCR beta chain was documented in a study of neurological immune-mediated disorders. This clonotype occurred many times. TCRdb re-analysed the 5' RACE reads in MiXCR, keeping a single row per CDR3 protein. The sample gives under 80,000 distinct CDR3 sequences, over 12% of which show up once; more than 6% is in the top ten. The study used blood bank volunteers in Maryland, USA, as healthy controls. The receptor's source is a woman between 50 and 59 years old in good health. The material sequenced was PBMCs.

CDR3 bases: TGTGCCATCAGTGAAGGGCTAGCGGGAGATCCAGATACGCAGTATTTT. Translated, it gives CAISEGLAGDPDTQYF. The rearrangement joins TRBV10-3 to TRBJ2-3; TRBD2 agrees at 10 bases. Trimming cost V 3 bases and J 4 bases; bases outside gene matches: 7. This CDR3 comprises 16 residues. CDR1 is ENHRY and CDR2 is SYGVKD in the germline V gene.